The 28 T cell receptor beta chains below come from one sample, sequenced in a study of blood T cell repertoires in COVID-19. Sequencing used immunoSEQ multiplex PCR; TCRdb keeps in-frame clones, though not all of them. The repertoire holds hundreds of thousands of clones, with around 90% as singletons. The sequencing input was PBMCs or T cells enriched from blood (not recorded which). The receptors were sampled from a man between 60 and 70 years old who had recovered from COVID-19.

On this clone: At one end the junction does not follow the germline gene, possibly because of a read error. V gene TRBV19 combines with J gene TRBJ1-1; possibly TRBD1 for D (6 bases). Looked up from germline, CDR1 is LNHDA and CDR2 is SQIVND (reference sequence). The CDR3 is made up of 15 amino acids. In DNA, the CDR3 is TGTGCCAGTAGTATAAGGGGGAGTTTGAACGCTGAAGCTTTCTTT. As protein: CASSIRGSLNAEAFF.

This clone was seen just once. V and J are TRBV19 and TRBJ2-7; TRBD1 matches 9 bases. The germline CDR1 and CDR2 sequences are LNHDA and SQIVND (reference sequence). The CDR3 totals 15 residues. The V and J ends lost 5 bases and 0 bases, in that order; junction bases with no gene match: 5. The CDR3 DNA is TGTGCCAGTAGTCATCCGGGACAGGGCTCCTACGAGCAGTACTTC. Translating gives CASSHPGQGSYEQYF.

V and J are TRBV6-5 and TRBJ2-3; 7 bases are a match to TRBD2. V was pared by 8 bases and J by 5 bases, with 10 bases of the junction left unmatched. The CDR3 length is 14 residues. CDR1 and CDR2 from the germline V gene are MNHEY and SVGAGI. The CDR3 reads CASSPWGRVDTQYF. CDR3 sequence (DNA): TGTGCCAGCTCGCCGTGGGGGAGGGTAGATACGCAGTATTTT.

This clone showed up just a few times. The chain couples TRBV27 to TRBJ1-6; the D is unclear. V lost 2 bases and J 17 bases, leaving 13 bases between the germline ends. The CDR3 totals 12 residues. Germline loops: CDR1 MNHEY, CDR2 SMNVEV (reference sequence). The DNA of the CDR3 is TGTGCCAGCAGTTTACCCTTCGGGGAGGTCCACTTT. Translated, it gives CASSLPFGEVHF.

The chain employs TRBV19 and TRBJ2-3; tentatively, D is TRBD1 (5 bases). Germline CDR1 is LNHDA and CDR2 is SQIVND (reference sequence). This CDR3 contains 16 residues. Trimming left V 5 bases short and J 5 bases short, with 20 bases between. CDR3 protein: CASSWGTETEGDTQYF. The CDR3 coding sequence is TGTGCCAGTAGTTGGGGAACCGAGACAGAAGGAGATACGCAGTATTTT.

The CDR3 loop is CASTSPSQGAAQPQHF. The DNA of the CDR3 is TGTGCCAGCACCTCGCCCTCTCAGGGGGCCGCTCAGCCCCAGCATTTT. The chain uses TRBV11-3 and TRBJ1-5; TRBD1 aligns across 8 bases. The V segment lost 7 bases and the J segment 6 bases; nucleotides outside the gene matches: 14. This CDR3 region has 16 residues. Germline-derived CDR1 and CDR2 are SGHNT and YENEEA. Based on the CDR3 plus reference TRBV11-3 and TRBJ1-5, the full variable domain is EAGVVQSPRYKIIEKKQPVAFWCNPISGHNTLYWYLQNLGQGPELLIRYENEEAVDDSQLPKDRFSAERLKGVDSTLKIQPAELGDSAVYLCASTSPSQGAAQPQHFGDGTRLSIL.

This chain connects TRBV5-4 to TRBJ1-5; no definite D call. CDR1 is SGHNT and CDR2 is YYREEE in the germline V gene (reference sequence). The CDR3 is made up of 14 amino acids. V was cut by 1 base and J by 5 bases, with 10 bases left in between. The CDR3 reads CASSLFGIDQPQHF. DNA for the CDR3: TGTGCCAGCAGCTTGTTCGGGATAGATCAGCCCCAGCATTTT.

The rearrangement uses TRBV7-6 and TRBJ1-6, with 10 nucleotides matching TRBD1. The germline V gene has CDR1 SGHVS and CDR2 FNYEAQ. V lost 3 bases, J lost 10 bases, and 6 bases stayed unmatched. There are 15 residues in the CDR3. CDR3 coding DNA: TGTGCCAGCAGCTTGGTGGACAGGGGGACCTCACCCCTCCACTTT. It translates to CASSLVDRGTSPLHF.

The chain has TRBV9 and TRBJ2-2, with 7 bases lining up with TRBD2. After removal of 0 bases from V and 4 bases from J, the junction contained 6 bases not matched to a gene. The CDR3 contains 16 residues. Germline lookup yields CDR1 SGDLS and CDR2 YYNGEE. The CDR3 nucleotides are TGTGCCAGCAGCGTAGGAGGGAGGGCTCGCACCGGGGAGCTGTTTTTT. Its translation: CASSVGGRARTGELFF.

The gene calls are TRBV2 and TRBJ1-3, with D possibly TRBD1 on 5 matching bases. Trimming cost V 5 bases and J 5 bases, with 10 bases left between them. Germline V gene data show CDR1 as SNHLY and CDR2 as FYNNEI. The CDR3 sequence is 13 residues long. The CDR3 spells CASSLRVRNTIYF. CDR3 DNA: TGTGCCAGCAGTCTCAGGGTTAGAAACACCATATATTTT.

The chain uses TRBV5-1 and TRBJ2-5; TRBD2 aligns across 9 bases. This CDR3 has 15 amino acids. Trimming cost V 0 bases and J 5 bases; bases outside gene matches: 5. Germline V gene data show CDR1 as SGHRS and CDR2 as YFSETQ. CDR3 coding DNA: TGCGCCAGCAGCTTGGCAGGACTAGCGTCGGAGACCCAGTACTTC. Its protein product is CASSLAGLASETQYF.

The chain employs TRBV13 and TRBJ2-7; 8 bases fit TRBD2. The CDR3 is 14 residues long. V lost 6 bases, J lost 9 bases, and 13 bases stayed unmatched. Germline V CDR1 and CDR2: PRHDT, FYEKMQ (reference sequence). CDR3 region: CASSSRRGADRQYF. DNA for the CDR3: TGTGCCAGCAGTTCTCGGCGGGGGGCCGATCGGCAGTACTTC.

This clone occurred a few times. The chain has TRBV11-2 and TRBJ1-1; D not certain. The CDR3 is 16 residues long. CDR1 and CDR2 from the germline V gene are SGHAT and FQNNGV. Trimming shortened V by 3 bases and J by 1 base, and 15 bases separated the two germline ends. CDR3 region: CASSFRLGVSNTEAFF. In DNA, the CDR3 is TGTGCCAGCAGCTTCCGCCTCGGGGTGTCGAACACTGAAGCTTTCTTT.

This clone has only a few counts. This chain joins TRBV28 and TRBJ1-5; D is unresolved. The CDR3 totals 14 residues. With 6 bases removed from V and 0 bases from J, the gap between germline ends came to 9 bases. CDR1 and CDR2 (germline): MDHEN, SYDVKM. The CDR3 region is CASRTQNSNQPQHF. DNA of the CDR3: TGTGCCAGCAGGACACAGAATAGCAATCAGCCCCAGCATTTT.

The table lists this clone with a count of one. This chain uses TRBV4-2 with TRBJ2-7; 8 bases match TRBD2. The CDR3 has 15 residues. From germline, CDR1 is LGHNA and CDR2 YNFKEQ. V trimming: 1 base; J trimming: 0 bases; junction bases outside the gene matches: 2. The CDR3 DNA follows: TGTGCCAGCAGCCAAGGAAGCGGGAGCTCCTACGAGCAGTACTTC. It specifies CASSQGSGSSYEQYF.

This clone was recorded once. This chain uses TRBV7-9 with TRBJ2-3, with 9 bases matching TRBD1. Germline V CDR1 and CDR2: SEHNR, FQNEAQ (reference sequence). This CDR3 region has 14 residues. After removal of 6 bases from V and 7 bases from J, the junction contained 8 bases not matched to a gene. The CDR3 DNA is TGTGCCAGCAGATCTACAGGGGGCTCAAATACGCAGTATTTT. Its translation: CASRSTGGSNTQYF.

CDR3 sequence reads: CASRYDRGDNEQFF. The CDR3 nucleotides read TGTGCCAGCAGATACGACAGGGGGGACAATGAGCAGTTCTTC. This chain uses TRBV6-5 with TRBJ2-1; 9 positions agree with TRBD1. The CDR3 is 14 amino acids. The V gene end was trimmed by 6 bases and the J gene end by 5 bases; junction bases not matched to a gene: 5. Looked up from germline, CDR1 is MNHEY and CDR2 is SVGAGI.

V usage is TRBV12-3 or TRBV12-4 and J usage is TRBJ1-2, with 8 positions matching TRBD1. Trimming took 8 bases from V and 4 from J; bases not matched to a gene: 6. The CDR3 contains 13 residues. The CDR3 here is CASVSGTGYGYTF. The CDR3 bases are TGTGCCAGCGTCTCCGGGACAGGCTATGGCTACACCTTC.

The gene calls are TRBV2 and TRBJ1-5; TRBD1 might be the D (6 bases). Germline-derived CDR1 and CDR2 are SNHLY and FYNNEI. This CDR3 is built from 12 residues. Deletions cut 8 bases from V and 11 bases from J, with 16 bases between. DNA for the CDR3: TGTGCCAGCCAGGACGGGCCAGGGGCCCAGCATTTT. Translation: CASQDGPGAQHF. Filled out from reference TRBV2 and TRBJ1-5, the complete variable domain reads EPEVTQTPSHQVTQMGQEVILRCVPISNHLYFYWYRQILGQKVEFLVSFYNNEISEKSEIFDDQFSVERPDGSNFTLKIRSTKLEDSAMYFCASQDGPGAQHFGDGTRLSIL.

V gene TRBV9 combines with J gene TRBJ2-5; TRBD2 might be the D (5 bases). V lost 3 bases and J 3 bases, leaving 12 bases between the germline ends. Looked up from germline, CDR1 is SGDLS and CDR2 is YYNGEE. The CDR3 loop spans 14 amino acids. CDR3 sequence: CASSAQGLEETQYF. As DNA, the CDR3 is TGTGCCAGCAGCGCGCAAGGACTTGAAGAGACCCAGTACTTC.

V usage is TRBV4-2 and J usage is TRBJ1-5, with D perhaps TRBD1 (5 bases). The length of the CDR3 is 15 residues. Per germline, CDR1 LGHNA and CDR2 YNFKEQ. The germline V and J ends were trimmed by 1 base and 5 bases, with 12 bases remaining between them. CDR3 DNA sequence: TGTGCCAGCAGCCAAGGTGAACAGGCCGATCAGCCCCAGCATTTT. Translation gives CASSQGEQADQPQHF.

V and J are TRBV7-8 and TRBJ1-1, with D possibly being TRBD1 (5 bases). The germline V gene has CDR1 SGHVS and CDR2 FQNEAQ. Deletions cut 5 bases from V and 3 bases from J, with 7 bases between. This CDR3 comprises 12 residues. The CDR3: CASSRQYTEAFF. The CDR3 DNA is TGTGCCAGCAGCCGACAGTACACTGAAGCTTTCTTT.

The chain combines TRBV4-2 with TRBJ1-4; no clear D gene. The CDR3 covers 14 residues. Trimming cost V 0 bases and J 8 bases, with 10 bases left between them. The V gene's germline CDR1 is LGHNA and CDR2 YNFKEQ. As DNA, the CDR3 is TGTGCCAGCAGCCAAGAGGGGAGAGGGGAAAAACTGTTTTTT. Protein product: CASSQEGRGEKLFF.

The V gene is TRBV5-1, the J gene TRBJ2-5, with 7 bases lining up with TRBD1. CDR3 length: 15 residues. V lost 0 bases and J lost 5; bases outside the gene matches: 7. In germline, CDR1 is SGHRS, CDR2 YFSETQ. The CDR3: CASSLEGALAETQYF. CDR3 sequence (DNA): TGCGCCAGCAGCTTGGAGGGGGCTCTGGCGGAGACCCAGTACTTC.

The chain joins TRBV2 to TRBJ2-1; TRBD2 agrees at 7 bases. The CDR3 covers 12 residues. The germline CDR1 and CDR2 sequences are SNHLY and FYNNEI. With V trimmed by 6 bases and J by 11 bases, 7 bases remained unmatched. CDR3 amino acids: CASSDWGGKQFF. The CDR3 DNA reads TGTGCCAGCAGCGACTGGGGGGGGAAGCAGTTCTTC.

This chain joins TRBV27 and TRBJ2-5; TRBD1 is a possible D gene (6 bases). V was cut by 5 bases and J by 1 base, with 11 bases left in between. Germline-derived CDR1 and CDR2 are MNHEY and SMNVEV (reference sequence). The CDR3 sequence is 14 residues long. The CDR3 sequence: CASSQGGFQETQYF. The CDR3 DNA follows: TGTGCCAGCAGTCAAGGGGGTTTCCAAGAGACCCAGTACTTC.

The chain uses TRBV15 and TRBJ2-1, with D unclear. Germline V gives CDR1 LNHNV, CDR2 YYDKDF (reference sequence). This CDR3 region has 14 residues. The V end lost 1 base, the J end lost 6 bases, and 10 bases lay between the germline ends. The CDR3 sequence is CATSRGRSGNEQFF. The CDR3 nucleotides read TGTGCCACCAGCAGAGGAAGGAGTGGCAATGAGCAGTTCTTC.

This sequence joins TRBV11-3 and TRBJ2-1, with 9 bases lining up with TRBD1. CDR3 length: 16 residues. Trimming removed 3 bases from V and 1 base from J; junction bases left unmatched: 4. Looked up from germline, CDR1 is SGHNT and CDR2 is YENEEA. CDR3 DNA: TGTGCCAGCAGCTTTTCCGGGACAGGGTCCTACAATGAGCAGTTCTTC. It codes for CASSFSGTGSYNEQFF. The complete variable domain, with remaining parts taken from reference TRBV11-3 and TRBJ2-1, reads EAGVVQSPRYKIIEKKQPVAFWCNPISGHNTLYWYLQNLGQGPELLIRYENEEAVDDSQLPKDRFSAERLKGVDSTLKIQPAELGDSAVYLCASSFSGTGSYNEQFFGPGTRLTVL.